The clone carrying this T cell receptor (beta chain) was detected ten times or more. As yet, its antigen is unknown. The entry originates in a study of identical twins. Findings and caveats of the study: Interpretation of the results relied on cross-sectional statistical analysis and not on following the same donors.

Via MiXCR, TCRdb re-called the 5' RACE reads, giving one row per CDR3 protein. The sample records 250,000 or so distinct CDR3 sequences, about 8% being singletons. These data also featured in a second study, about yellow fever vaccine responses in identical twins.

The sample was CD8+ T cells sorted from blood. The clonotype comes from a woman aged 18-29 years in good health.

CDR3 DNA sequence: TGCAGCGTTGAAGCTGTCTCTGGAAACACCATATATTTT. This encodes CSVEAVSGNTIYF. V usage is TRBV29-1 and J usage is TRBJ1-3; D unclear. Trimming removed 1 base from V and 0 bases from J, with 4 bases in between. Looked up from germline, CDR1 is SQVTM and CDR2 is ANQGSEA. CDR3 length: 13 residues.